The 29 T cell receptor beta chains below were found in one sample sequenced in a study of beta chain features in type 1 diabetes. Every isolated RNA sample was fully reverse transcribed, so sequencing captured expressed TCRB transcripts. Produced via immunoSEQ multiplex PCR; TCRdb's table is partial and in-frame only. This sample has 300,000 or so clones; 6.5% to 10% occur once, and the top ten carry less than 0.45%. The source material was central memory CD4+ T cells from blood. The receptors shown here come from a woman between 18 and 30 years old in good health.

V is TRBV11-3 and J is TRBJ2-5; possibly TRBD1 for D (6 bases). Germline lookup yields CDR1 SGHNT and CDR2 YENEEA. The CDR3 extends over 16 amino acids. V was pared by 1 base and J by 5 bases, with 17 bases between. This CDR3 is CASSLAAGATWETQYF. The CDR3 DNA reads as TGTGCCAGCAGCTTAGCGGCAGGGGCTACCTGGGAGACCCAGTACTTC.

For the CDR3, the DNA is TGTGCCAGTAGTACCCGCCTAGGACAAGTAAGCCCTTTGAACTATGGCTACACCTTC. Its translation: CASSTRLGQVSPLNYGYTF. This sequence joins TRBV19 and TRBJ1-2, with a tentative D call TRBD1 (5 bases). This CDR3 is built from 19 residues. Trimming took off 4 bases at V and 2 bases at J, with 26 bases between the two ends. CDR1 is LNHDA, CDR2 SQIVND, per germline (reference sequence).

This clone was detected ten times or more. CDR3 coding DNA: TGTGCCAGCGCAACCGGGACAGGGAACAATGAGCAGTTCTTC. Translated, it gives CASATGTGNNEQFF. The V and J genes are TRBV2 and TRBJ2-1; TRBD1 agrees at 9 bases. Trimming removed 8 bases from V and 5 bases from J; junction bases left unmatched: 7. CDR1 is SNHLY and CDR2 is FYNNEI in the germline V gene. The CDR3 spans 14 residues.

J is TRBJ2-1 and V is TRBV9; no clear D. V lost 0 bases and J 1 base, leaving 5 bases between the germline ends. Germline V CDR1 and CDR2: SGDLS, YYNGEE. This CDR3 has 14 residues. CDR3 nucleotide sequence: TGTGCCAGCAGCGTAGGGCAATCCTACAATGAGCAGTTCTTC. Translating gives CASSVGQSYNEQFF.

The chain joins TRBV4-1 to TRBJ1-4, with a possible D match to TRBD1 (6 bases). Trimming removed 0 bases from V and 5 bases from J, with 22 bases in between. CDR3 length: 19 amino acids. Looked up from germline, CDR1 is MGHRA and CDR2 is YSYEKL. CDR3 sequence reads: CASSQDPRDPGAPNEKLFF. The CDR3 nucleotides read TGCGCCAGCAGCCAAGATCCGCGAGACCCAGGGGCCCCAAATGAAAAACTGTTTTTT.

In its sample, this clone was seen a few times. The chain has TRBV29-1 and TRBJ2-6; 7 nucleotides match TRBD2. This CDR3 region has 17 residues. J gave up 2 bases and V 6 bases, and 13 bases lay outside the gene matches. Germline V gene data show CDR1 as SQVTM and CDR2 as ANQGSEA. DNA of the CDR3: TGCAGCGTACGGACCGGGGGGTATCGAGCTGGGGCCAACGTCCTGACTTTC. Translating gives CSVRTGGYRAGANVLTF. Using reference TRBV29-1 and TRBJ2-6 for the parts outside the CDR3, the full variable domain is SAVISQKPSRDICQRGTSLTIQCQVDSQVTMMFWYRQQPGQSLTLIATANQGSEATYESGFVIDKFPISRPNLTFSTLTVSNMSPEDSSIYLCSVRTGGYRAGANVLTFGAGSRLTVL.

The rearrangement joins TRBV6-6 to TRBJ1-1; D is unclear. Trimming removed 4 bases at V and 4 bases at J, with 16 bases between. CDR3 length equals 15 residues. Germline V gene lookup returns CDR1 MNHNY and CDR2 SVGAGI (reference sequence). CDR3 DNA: TGTGCCAGCAGTTCCGCAGGAAGGGCAAGCACTGAAGCTTTCTTT. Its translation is CASSSAGRASTEAFF.

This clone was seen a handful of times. CDR3 in amino acids: CASSLGAGSADTQYF. As DNA, the CDR3 is TGTGCCAGCAGCTTGGGAGCGGGAAGCGCAGATACGCAGTATTTT. This chain uses TRBV5-4 with TRBJ2-3, with 7 bases identical to TRBD2. CDR3 size: 15 residues. Per germline, CDR1 SGHNT and CDR2 YYREEE (reference sequence). With 0 bases clipped from V and 4 bases from J, the junction kept 5 bases outside the gene matches.

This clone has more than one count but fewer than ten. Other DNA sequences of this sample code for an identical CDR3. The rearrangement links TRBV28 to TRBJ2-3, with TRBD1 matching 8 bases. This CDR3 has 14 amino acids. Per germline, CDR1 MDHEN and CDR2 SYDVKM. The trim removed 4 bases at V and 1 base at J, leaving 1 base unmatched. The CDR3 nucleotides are TGTGCCAGCAGTTCGGGACAGGGCACAGATACGCAGTATTTT. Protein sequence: CASSSGQGTDTQYF.

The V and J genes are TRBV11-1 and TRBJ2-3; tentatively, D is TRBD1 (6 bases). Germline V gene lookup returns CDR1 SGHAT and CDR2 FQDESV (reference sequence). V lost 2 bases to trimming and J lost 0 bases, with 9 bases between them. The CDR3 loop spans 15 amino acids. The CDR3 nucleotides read TGTGCCAGCAGCTTATATCAGGGGAGCACAGATACGCAGTATTTT. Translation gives CASSLYQGSTDTQYF.

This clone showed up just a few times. CDR3 residues: CASRWGAGPTDTQYF. The CDR3 nucleotides are TGTGCCAGCAGGTGGGGCGCAGGGCCGACAGATACGCAGTATTTT. The chain uses TRBV7-8 and TRBJ2-3; TRBD1 might be the D (5 bases). Germline values: CDR1 SGHVS, CDR2 FQNEAQ. Trimming cost V 6 bases and J 3 bases, with 16 bases left between them. CDR3 length equals 15 residues.

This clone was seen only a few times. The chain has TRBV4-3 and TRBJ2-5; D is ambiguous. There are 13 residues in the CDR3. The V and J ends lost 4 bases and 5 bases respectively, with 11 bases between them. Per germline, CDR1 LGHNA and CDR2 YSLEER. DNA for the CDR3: TGCGCCAGCAGCCGGCAGGTTGGCGAGACCCAGTACTTC. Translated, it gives CASSRQVGETQYF.

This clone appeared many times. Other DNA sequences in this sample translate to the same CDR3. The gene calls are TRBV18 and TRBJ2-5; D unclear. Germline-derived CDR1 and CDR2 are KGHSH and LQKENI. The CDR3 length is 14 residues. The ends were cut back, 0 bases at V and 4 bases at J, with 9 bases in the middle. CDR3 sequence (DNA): TGTGCCAGCTCACCACCCTCTACGAGAGAGACCCAGTACTTC. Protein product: CASSPPSTRETQYF.

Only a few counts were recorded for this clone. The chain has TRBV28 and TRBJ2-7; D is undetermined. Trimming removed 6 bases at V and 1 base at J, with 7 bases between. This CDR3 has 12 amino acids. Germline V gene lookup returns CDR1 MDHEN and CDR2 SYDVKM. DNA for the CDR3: TGTGCCAGCAGCGAGAGATCCTACGAGCAGTACTTC. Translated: CASSERSYEQYF. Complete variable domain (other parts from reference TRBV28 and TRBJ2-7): DVKVTQSSRYLVKRTGEKVFLECVQDMDHENMFWYRQDPGLGLRLIYFSYDVKMKEKGDIPEGYSVSREKKERFSLILESASTNQTSMYLCASSERSYEQYFGPGTRLTVT.

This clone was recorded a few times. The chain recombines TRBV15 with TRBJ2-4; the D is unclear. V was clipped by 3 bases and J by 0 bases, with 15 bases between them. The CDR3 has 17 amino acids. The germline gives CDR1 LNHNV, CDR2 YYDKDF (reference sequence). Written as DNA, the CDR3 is TGTGCCACCAGCAGTAGAAGCCCTTTTACAGCCAAAAACATTCAGTACTTC. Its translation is CATSSRSPFTAKNIQYF.

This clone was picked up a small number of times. The CDR3 sequence is CASSVEGLYNEQFF. As DNA, the CDR3 is TGTGCCAGCAGCGTAGAGGGACTTTACAATGAGCAGTTCTTC. The chain recombines TRBV9 with TRBJ2-1; TRBD2 is a possible D gene (6 bases). Trimming removed 0 bases from V and 4 bases from J, with 8 bases in between. Germline V lookup: CDR1 SGDLS, CDR2 YYNGEE. This CDR3 comprises 14 residues. The full variable domain, in which reference TRBV9 and TRBJ2-1 provide the parts outside the CDR3, is DSGVTQTPKHLITATGQRVTLRCSPRSGDLSVYWYQQSLDQGLQFLIQYYNGEERAKGNILERFSAQQFPDLHSELNLSSLELGDSALYFCASSVEGLYNEQFFGPGTRLTVL.

CDR3: CASNWAGGSTEAFF. For the CDR3, the DNA is TGTGCCAGTAATTGGGCAGGGGGTAGCACTGAAGCTTTCTTT. The rearrangement links TRBV19 to TRBJ1-1; 7 bases fit TRBD1. CDR1 is LNHDA, CDR2 SQIVND, per germline (reference sequence). Losses at the gene ends were 7 bases for V and 4 bases for J; bases not matched to a gene: 9. The CDR3 contains 14 residues.

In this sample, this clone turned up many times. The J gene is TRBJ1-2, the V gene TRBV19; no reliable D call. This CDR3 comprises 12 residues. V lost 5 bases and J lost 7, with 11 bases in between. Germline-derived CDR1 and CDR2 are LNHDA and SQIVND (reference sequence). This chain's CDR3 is CASSAQYGGYTF. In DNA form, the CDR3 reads TGTGCCAGTAGTGCTCAGTACGGTGGCTACACCTTC.

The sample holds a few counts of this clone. The CDR3 loop reads CASGRVSVRVQETQYF. For the CDR3, the DNA is TGTGCCAGCGGAAGGGTCTCGGTCAGAGTCCAAGAGACCCAGTACTTC. The V gene is TRBV28, the J gene TRBJ2-5; D ambiguous. The CDR3 contains 16 residues. V gave up 8 bases and J gave up 1 base, with 20 bases separating them. Germline CDR1 reads MDHEN; CDR2 reads SYDVKM.

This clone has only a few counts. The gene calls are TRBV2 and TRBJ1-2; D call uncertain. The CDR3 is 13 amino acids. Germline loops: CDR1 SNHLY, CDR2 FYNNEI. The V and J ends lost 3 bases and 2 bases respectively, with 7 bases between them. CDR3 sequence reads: CASSEDGNYGYTF. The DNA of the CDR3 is TGTGCCAGCAGTGAGGACGGCAACTATGGCTACACCTTC.

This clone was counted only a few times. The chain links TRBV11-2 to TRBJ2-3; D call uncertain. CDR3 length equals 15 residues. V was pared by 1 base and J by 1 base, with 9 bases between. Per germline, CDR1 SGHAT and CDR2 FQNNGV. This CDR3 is CASSLVRGRTDTQYF. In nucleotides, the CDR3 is TGTGCCAGCAGCTTAGTCAGAGGACGCACAGATACGCAGTATTTT.

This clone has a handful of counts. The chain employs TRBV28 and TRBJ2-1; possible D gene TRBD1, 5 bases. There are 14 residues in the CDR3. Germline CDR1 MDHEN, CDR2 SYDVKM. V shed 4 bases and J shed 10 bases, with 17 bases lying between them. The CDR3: CASSSQGVVGEQFF. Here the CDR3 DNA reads TGTGCCAGCAGTTCCCAGGGTGTCGTCGGGGAGCAGTTCTTC. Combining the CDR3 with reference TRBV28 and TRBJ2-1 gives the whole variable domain DVKVTQSSRYLVKRTGEKVFLECVQDMDHENMFWYRQDPGLGLRLIYFSYDVKMKEKGDIPEGYSVSREKKERFSLILESASTNQTSMYLCASSSQGVVGEQFFGPGTRLTVL.

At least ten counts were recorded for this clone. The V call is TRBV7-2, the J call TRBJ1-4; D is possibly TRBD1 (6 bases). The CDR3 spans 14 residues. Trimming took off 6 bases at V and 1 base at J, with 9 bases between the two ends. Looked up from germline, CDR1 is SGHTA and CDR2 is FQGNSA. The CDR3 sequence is CASRLQGTNEKLFF. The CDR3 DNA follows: TGTGCCAGCAGACTACAGGGAACTAATGAAAAACTGTTTTTT.

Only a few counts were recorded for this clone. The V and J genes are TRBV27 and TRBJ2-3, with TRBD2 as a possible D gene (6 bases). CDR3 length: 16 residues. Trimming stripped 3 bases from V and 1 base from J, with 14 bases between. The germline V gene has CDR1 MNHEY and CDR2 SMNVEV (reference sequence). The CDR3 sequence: CASSFGSRYRTDTQYF. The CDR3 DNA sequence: TGTGCCAGCAGTTTCGGGAGCCGGTACCGCACAGATACGCAGTATTTT.

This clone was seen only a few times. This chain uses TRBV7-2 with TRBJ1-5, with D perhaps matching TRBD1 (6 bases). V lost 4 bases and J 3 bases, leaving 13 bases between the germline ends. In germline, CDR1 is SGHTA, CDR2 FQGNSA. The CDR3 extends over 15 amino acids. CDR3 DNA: TGTGCCAGCAGCTCGCAGGGGATGAACAATCAGCCCCAGCATTTT. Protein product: CASSSQGMNNQPQHF.

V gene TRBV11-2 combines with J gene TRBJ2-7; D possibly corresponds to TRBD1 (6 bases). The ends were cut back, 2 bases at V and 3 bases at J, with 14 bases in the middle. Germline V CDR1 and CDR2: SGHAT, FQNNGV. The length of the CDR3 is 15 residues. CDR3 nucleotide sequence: TGTGCCAGCAGCTTAAACCAGGGCAGGGGCTACGAGCAGTACTTC. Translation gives CASSLNQGRGYEQYF.

CDR3 sequence (DNA): TGTGCCAGCAGCGAAGTGGATACGCAGTATTTT. Translation: CASSEVDTQYF. The V and J genes are TRBV11-2 and TRBJ2-3; D uncertain. The CDR3 contains 11 residues. In germline, CDR1 is SGHAT, CDR2 FQNNGV. The V end lost 5 bases, the J end lost 6 bases, and 6 bases lay between the germline ends.

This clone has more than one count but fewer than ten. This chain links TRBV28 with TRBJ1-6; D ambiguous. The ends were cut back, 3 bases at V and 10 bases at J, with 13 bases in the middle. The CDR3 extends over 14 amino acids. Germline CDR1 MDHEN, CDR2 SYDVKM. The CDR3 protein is CASSFGSLSSPLHF. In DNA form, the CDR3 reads TGTGCCAGCAGTTTCGGCAGCCTAAGCTCACCCCTCCACTTT.

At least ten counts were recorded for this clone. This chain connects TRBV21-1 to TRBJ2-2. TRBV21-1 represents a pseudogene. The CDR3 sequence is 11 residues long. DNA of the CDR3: TGTGCCAGCAGCTCACCCGGGGAGCTGTTTTTT. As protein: CASSSPGELFF.